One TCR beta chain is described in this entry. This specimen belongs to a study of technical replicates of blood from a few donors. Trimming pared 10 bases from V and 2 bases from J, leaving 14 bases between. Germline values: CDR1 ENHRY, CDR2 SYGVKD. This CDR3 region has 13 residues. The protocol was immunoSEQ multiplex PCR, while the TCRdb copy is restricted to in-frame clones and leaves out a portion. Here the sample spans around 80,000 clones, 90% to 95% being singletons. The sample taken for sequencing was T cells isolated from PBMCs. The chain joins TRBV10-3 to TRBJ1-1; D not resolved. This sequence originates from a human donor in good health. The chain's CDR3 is CATKPESNTEAFF. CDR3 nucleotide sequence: TGTGCCACGAAGCCCGAATCTAACACTGAAGCTTTCTTT.